Here is one T cell receptor beta chain with its context. The sample comes from a study of blood T cell repertoires in COVID-19. Overall study: Italy, Spain and the United States were the sources of the convalescent and acute COVID-19 samples.

Germline V lookup: CDR1 SGHKS, CDR2 YYEKEE (reference sequence). The CDR3 has 13 residues. V was shortened by 4 bases and J by 10 bases, with 15 bases between the two germline ends. Profiling relied on immunoSEQ multiplex PCR, and the TCRdb table lists in-frame clones only, not all of them. Among approximately 300,000 clones listed, roughly 90% were seen once. Sequences were obtained from PBMCs or T cells enriched from blood (not recorded which). V gene TRBV5-5 combines with J gene TRBJ2-1, with D hard to call. The receptor was derived from a man in his fifties or sixties who had recovered from COVID-19. CDR3 DNA: TGTGCCAGCAGCCCTTTTAGTGGTGAAGAGCAGTTCTTC. It is translated as CASSPFSGEEQFF. The whole variable domain, remainder taken from reference TRBV5-5 and TRBJ2-1, is DAGVTQSPTHLIKTRGQQVTLRCSPISGHKSVSWYQQVLGQGPQFIFQYYEKEERGRGNFPDRFSARQFPNYSSELNVNALLLGDSALYLCASSPFSGEEQFFGPGTRLTVL.